The T cell receptor beta chain described here comes from a study of beta chain features in type 1 diabetes. Broader study findings: Within each of all four CD4+ subsets, Type 1 diabetes patients had TCRB CDR3s that were moderately but significantly shorter.

Reverse transcription of all isolated RNA meant that expressed TCRB transcripts were sequenced. Sequencing used immunoSEQ multiplex PCR; TCRdb keeps in-frame clones, though not all of them. This table holds about 710,000 clones, 11% to 15% found once. The table lists this clone with a few counts. Its antigen remains unknown. In germline, CDR1 is MDHEN, CDR2 SYDVKM. V was cut by 7 bases and J by 9 bases, with 27 bases left in between. The CDR3 is 16 residues long. This receptor was taken from a man aged 18-30 years with type 1 diabetes. Material: naive CD4+ T cells from blood. The V gene is TRBV28, the J gene TRBJ1-2; weak D call: TRBD1 (6 bases). CDR3 bases: TGTGCCAGCATAGGTCCTTCCGGGGGCCTCCAGAGGAGCTACACCTTC. The encoded protein is CASIGPSGGLQRSYTF.